What follows are 17 T cell receptor beta chains derived from one specimen sequenced in a study of cytomegalovirus exposure and HLA in healthy donors. It was with 60 Vbeta and 13 Jbeta primers that the PCR ran. Data came from immunoSEQ multiplex PCR; TCRdb stores just in-frame clones and leaves some out. The ten most abundant clones cover about 2% of a sample with approximately 120,000 clones. Sequenced sample: PBMCs. These receptors were obtained from a middle-aged man in good health and CMV-seronegative.

The chain carries TRBV13 and TRBJ2-1, with D possibly matching TRBD2 (5 bases). This CDR3 spans 15 amino acids. V lost 7 bases, J lost 9 bases, and 22 bases lay in between. CDR1 PRHDT and CDR2 FYEKMQ come from the germline V gene (reference sequence). The CDR3, as DNA: TGTGCCAGCACTCCCCCCTCTACTAGTTCCCCTGAGCAGTTCTTC. Its translation: CASTPPSTSSPEQFF.

The chain carries TRBV11-2 and TRBJ1-5; 9 bases map to TRBD1. CDR3 size: 15 residues. CDR1 and CDR2 from the germline V gene are SGHAT and FQNNGV. The V gene end was trimmed by 4 bases and the J gene end by 5 bases; junction bases not matched to a gene: 6. The CDR3 sequence: CASSYGTGTHQPQHF. The DNA of the CDR3 is TGTGCCAGCAGCTACGGGACAGGGACGCATCAGCCCCAGCATTTT.

This chain connects TRBV10-3 to TRBJ1-1, with TRBD1 identical over 8 bases. The length of the CDR3 is 15 residues. The V gene end was trimmed by 9 bases and the J gene end by 1 base; junction bases not matched to a gene: 10. CDR1 ENHRY and CDR2 SYGVKD come from the germline V gene. The CDR3, as DNA: TGTGCCATTCTCTTAGACAGGGGCGAGAACACTGAAGCTTTCTTT. Translating gives CAILLDRGENTEAFF.

The genes are TRBV6-1 and TRBJ2-1; 9 bases align to TRBD2. Germline V lookup: CDR1 MNHNS, CDR2 SASEGT. CDR3 length equals 16 residues. Germline trimming cut 4 bases from V and 10 bases from J; bases unmatched to any gene: 14. The CDR3 protein is CASSGSLAGGEEEQFF. CDR3 in DNA: TGTGCCAGCAGTGGATCCTTGGCGGGAGGGGAGGAGGAGCAGTTCTTC.

This rearrangement joins TRBV29-1 to TRBJ2-3; 9 bases match TRBD1. Germline loops: CDR1 SQVTM, CDR2 ANQGSEA. The CDR3 is 12 amino acids. V lost 7 bases, J lost 6 bases, and 5 bases stayed unmatched. DNA for the CDR3: TGCAGCGCAACAGGGGGCGCGGATACGCAGTATTTT. Translated, it gives CSATGGADTQYF.

The chain employs TRBV19 and TRBJ1-5; TRBD1 might be the D (5 bases). V shed 3 bases and J shed 7 bases, with 13 bases lying between them. This CDR3 is 14 amino acids long. Germline loops: CDR1 LNHDA, CDR2 SQIVND (reference sequence). CDR3 sequence (DNA): TGTGCCAGTAGTATTCTTGGGGGAGGGCAGCCCCAGCATTTT. As protein: CASSILGGGQPQHF. Combining the CDR3 with reference TRBV19 and TRBJ1-5 gives the whole variable domain DGGITQSPKYLFRKEGQNVTLSCEQNLNHDAMYWYRQDPGQGLRLIYYSQIVNDFQKGDIAEGYSVSREKKESFPLTVTSAQKNPTAFYLCASSILGGGQPQHFGDGTRLSIL.

The V gene is TRBV1, the J gene TRBJ1-2; no DNA check was done on the table's D call, TRBD1. TRBV1 is given as a pseudogene. The CDR3 covers 15 residues. CDR3 sequence (DNA): TGCACCAGCAGCTTAAACGGGACACAACCCCTTGGCTACACCTTC. Amino acids: CTSSLNGTQPLGYTF.

J is TRBJ2-1 and V is TRBV5-1; 12 bases agree with TRBD1. Germline assignment: CDR1 SGHRS and CDR2 YFSETQ. V lost 4 bases, J lost 1 base, and 12 bases stayed unmatched. This CDR3 comprises 19 residues. The CDR3 region has the DNA TGCGCCAGCAGCGTGGGACAGGGGGCTAGGGGGTCTTCCTACAATGAGCAGTTCTTC. This gives the protein CASSVGQGARGSSYNEQFF.

The chain has TRBV5-6 and TRBJ2-7; maybe TRBD1 (5 bases). CDR3 size: 12 residues. Germline assignment: CDR1 SGHDT and CDR2 YYEEEE. V gave up 2 bases and J gave up 3 bases, with 6 bases separating them. The CDR3 bases are TGTGCCAGCAGCTTCAGGGTCTACGAGCAGTACTTC. Translated: CASSFRVYEQYF.

V and J are TRBV9 and TRBJ2-1; 13 bases are a match to TRBD2. Germline CDR1 and CDR2: SGDLS and YYNGEE. The CDR3 is 15 amino acids. V trimming: 4 bases; J trimming: 5 bases; junction bases outside the gene matches: 3. The CDR3 loop is CASSIGTSGNNEQFF. In DNA, the CDR3 is TGTGCCAGCAGCATCGGGACTAGCGGGAACAATGAGCAGTTCTTC.

This chain links TRBV10-3 with TRBJ2-5, with a possible D match to TRBD1 (5 bases). In germline, CDR1 is ENHRY, CDR2 SYGVKD. V lost 0 bases to trimming and J lost 4 bases, with 15 bases between them. The CDR3 sequence is 16 residues long. The CDR3 spells CAISESKGLMVETQYF. In DNA form, the CDR3 reads TGTGCCATCAGTGAGTCGAAGGGGTTGATGGTAGAGACCCAGTACTTC.

The V call is TRBV18, the J call TRBJ1-2; possibly TRBD1 for D (5 bases). There are 15 residues in the CDR3. Trimming cost V 0 bases and J 8 bases, with 16 bases left between them. The germline gives CDR1 KGHSH, CDR2 LQKENI. The CDR3 DNA reads TGTGCCAGCTCACCACCCCCGGGACTCGGGACGGGCTACACCTTC. Translation gives CASSPPPGLGTGYTF.

The rearrangement joins TRBV4-2 to TRBJ2-3, with a tentative D call TRBD1 (6 bases). The CDR3 runs 15 residues. Germline CDR1 reads LGHNA; CDR2 reads YNFKEQ. Trimming shortened V by 4 bases and J by 0 bases, and 11 bases separated the two germline ends. CDR3 in amino acids: CASSLRDTSTDTQYF. CDR3 in DNA: TGTGCCAGCAGCCTCCGGGACACCAGCACAGATACGCAGTATTTT.

The chain recombines TRBV4-1 with TRBJ1-4; a weak D match, TRBD1 (6 bases). CDR3 length: 15 residues. Germline V gene sequence: CDR1 MGHRA, CDR2 YSYEKL. Deletions cut 4 bases from V and 2 bases from J, with 11 bases between. The DNA of the CDR3 is TGCGCCAGCAGCCTAACGGACAGTACTAATGAAAAACTGTTTTTT. Protein product: CASSLTDSTNEKLFF.

With regard to this clone: The junction departs from germline at one end; a sequencing error may be responsible. The chain employs TRBV7-7 and TRBJ2-5; 10 bases fit TRBD2. CDR1 is SSHAT, CDR2 FNYEAQ, per germline (reference sequence). This CDR3 contains 15 residues. The CDR3 reads CASSLLSGREETQYF. Written as DNA, the CDR3 is TGTGCTAGCAGCCTCCTAAGCGGGAGGGAAGAGACCCAGTACTTC.

This chain connects TRBV11-2 to TRBJ1-5; a possible D gene is TRBD1 (5 bases). V shed 5 bases and J shed 3 bases, with 17 bases lying between them. Germline V lookup: CDR1 SGHAT, CDR2 FQNNGV. The CDR3 has 16 residues. CDR3 DNA sequence: TGTGCCAGCAGCCCGCCAGGGCTCGTTAACAATCAGCCCCAGCATTTT. Translated: CASSPPGLVNNQPQHF.

The CDR3 DNA reads TGTGCCAGCAGCCCGACTAGCGGGAGAGGAGGAGAGACCCAGTACTTC. Translating it yields CASSPTSGRGGETQYF. The chain is built from TRBV2 and TRBJ2-5, with 12 bases aligning to TRBD2. This CDR3 is 16 amino acids long. J was trimmed by 4 bases and V by 6 bases; bases with no gene match: 9. The germline V gene encodes CDR1 SNHLY and CDR2 FYNNEI.